This entry lists 24 T cell receptor beta chains sequenced from one sample in a study of PD-L1 blockade in urothelial cancer. The assay was immunoSEQ multiplex PCR, and TCRdb's table has in-frame clones only and misses some. Of 45,000 to 50,000 clones listed, roughly 88% are singletons. This material consisted of PBMCs, taken around atezolizumab (anti-PD-L1) treatment. All receptors derive from a man older than 75 with urothelial cancer.

This chain links TRBV29-1 with TRBJ2-6, with 7 bases identical to TRBD1. The CDR3 is 15 residues long. Germline CDR1 and CDR2: SQVTM and ANQGSEA. V was clipped by 4 bases and J by 2 bases; unmatched bases: 5. This CDR3 is CSVARQGAGANVLTF. CDR3 nucleotides: TGCAGCGTTGCCCGGCAGGGGGCTGGGGCCAACGTCCTGACTTTC.

The chain carries TRBV5-5 and TRBJ2-7, with 9 bases identical to TRBD1. CDR1 is SGHKS and CDR2 is YYEKEE in the germline V gene (reference sequence). Trimming took 5 bases from V and 5 from J; bases not matched to a gene: 14. This CDR3 has 16 residues. The CDR3 region is CASRTLGTGRLHEQYF. As DNA, the CDR3 is TGTGCCAGCAGGACGCTCGGGACAGGGCGCCTACACGAGCAGTACTTC.

The chain has TRBV11-2 and TRBJ2-7, with 8 bases fitting TRBD2. The CDR3 loop spans 15 amino acids. Looked up from germline, CDR1 is SGHAT and CDR2 is FQNNGV. Losses at the gene ends were 5 bases for V and 6 bases for J; bases not matched to a gene: 12. Here the CDR3 reads CASSAPGTRRGEQYF. The CDR3 DNA follows: TGTGCCAGCAGCGCACCCGGGACTAGAAGGGGCGAGCAGTACTTC.

The J gene is TRBJ2-3, the V gene TRBV5-1; the match to TRBD2 covers 8 bases. The germline CDR1 and CDR2 sequences are SGHRS and YFSETQ. CDR3 length equals 15 residues. V shed 3 bases, J shed 4 bases, and the junction held 7 bases outside the gene matches. The CDR3 DNA is TGCGCCAGCAGCTCAGGGACTAGGAGGTCAGATACGCAGTATTTT. Protein sequence: CASSSGTRRSDTQYF.

This rearrangement joins TRBV19 to TRBJ2-1, with 8 bases aligning to TRBD2. V lost 4 bases and J lost 1; bases outside the gene matches: 3. The CDR3 is 15 amino acids. In germline, CDR1 is LNHDA, CDR2 SQIVND (reference sequence). CDR3 residues: CASSTQRESYNEQFF. CDR3 DNA: TGTGCCAGTAGTACCCAGCGGGAGTCCTACAATGAGCAGTTCTTC.

This sequence joins TRBV10-2 and TRBJ2-3; TRBD2 aligns across 16 bases. Losses at the gene ends were 8 bases for V and 0 bases for J; bases not matched to a gene: 5. Germline V gene lookup returns CDR1 WSHSY and CDR2 SAAADI. CDR3 length: 17 residues. CDR3 protein: CASQGLAGGLSTDTQYF. For the CDR3, the DNA is TGCGCCAGCCAGGGACTAGCGGGAGGGCTTAGCACAGATACGCAGTATTTT.

The chain couples TRBV21-1 to TRBJ1-3; the table calls TRBD1, which could not be checked here. TRBV21-1 is assigned pseudogene status. The CDR3 is 19 amino acids. The CDR3 DNA reads TGTGCCAGCAGCAAAGCGCTTTTCAGGGGGCGACCCCCGGGAAACACCATATATTTT. It codes for CASSKALFRGRPPGNTIYF.

This clone was seen once. The chain joins TRBV19 to TRBJ2-2; possibly TRBD1 for D (5 bases). The germline V gene has CDR1 LNHDA and CDR2 SQIVND (reference sequence). The V end was cut by 9 bases, the J end by 1 base, with 12 bases between. CDR3 length: 14 residues. DNA of the CDR3: TGTGCCAGCCGACAGAGATTGAACACCGGGGAGCTGTTTTTT. Protein sequence: CASRQRLNTGELFF.

J is TRBJ2-1 and V is TRBV29-1; unclear D gene. The CDR3 totals 16 residues. The germline V gene encodes CDR1 SQVTM and CDR2 ANQGSEA. V dropped 6 bases and J dropped 0 bases, with 18 bases sitting between them. The CDR3 region is CSVLRNSRSSYNEQFF. CDR3 coding DNA: TGCAGCGTCCTAAGAAATAGCCGGAGCTCCTACAATGAGCAGTTCTTC.

The CDR3 loop is CASSRGLAGISYEQYF. CDR3 DNA: TGTGCCAGCAGCCGGGGACTAGCGGGGATCTCCTACGAGCAGTACTTC. This chain uses TRBV11-2 with TRBJ2-7, with 13 positions matching TRBD2. From germline, CDR1 is SGHAT and CDR2 FQNNGV. CDR3 length equals 16 residues. V shed 5 bases and J 0 bases; nucleotides not matched to a gene: 4.

This clone was detected only a few times. The gene calls are TRBV19 and TRBJ1-5; 7 bases are a match to TRBD1. Trimming at V came to 7 bases and at J to 10 bases, leaving 7 bases not matched to a gene. The CDR3 is 12 residues long. Per the germline V gene, CDR1 is LNHDA and CDR2 is SQIVND (reference sequence). As DNA, the CDR3 is TGTGCCAGTAACCCGGGGGACAGCCCCCAGCATTTT. Amino acids: CASNPGDSPQHF.

The chain links TRBV5-1 to TRBJ2-7; TRBD1 aligns across 9 bases. Germline V gene sequence: CDR1 SGHRS, CDR2 YFSETQ. The CDR3 covers 15 residues. V shed 0 bases, J shed 7 bases, and the junction held 8 bases outside the gene matches. The CDR3 spells CASSLAPGQGREQYF. CDR3 bases: TGCGCCAGCAGCTTGGCCCCCGGACAGGGGAGAGAGCAGTACTTC.

The chain links TRBV7-2 to TRBJ1-5, with 11 bases matching TRBD1. Germline CDR1 and CDR2: SGHTA and FQGNSA. There are 16 residues in the CDR3. The junction had 5 bases not matched to a gene; V was cut back by 2 bases and J by 5 bases. CDR3 loop: CASSLKGQGVYQPQHF. Written as DNA, the CDR3 is TGTGCCAGCAGCTTAAAGGGACAGGGGGTTTATCAGCCCCAGCATTTT.

This clone was recorded a few times. The chain couples TRBV7-2 to TRBJ2-1; TRBD1 matches 7 bases. Unmatched junction bases numbered 2, after V lost 4 bases and J lost 5 bases. The V gene's germline CDR1 is SGHTA and CDR2 FQGNSA. This CDR3 comprises 13 residues. CDR3 nucleotide sequence: TGTGCCAGCAGCTGGGACAGTGACAATGAGCAGTTCTTC. Its translation: CASSWDSDNEQFF.

V usage is TRBV5-6 and J usage is TRBJ2-5, with D uncertain. With 7 bases removed from V and 5 bases from J, the gap between germline ends came to 12 bases. The CDR3 has 12 amino acids. The germline V gene encodes CDR1 SGHDT and CDR2 YYEEEE. The CDR3 is CASSRLGETQYF. Here the CDR3 DNA reads TGTGCCAGCTCTCGCCTCGGGGAGACCCAGTACTTC.

CDR3 protein: CASSNVGGRSSYEQYF. The DNA for the CDR3 is TGTGCCAGTAGTAACGTTGGCGGGAGGAGCTCCTACGAGCAGTACTTC. The rearrangement uses TRBV19 and TRBJ2-7, with 8 bases lining up with TRBD2. The CDR3 is 16 residues long. The ends lost 4 bases at V and 0 bases at J; junction bases unmatched: 8. Germline V gene sequence: CDR1 LNHDA, CDR2 SQIVND (reference sequence).

J is TRBJ2-3 and V is TRBV11-3, with a weak D call TRBD2 (5 bases). The CDR3 extends over 13 amino acids. V lost 5 bases, J lost 3 bases, and 9 bases lay in between. Per germline, CDR1 SGHNT and CDR2 YENEEA. The CDR3 DNA is TGTGCCAGCAGCCCCGGGGAAACAGATACGCAGTATTTT. It is translated as CASSPGETDTQYF.

The chain joins TRBV28 to TRBJ1-2, with D possibly being TRBD1 (6 bases). CDR1 is MDHEN and CDR2 is SYDVKM in the germline V gene. V was pared by 3 bases and J by 0 bases, with 17 bases between. The CDR3 sequence is 17 residues long. DNA for the CDR3: TGTGCCAGCAGTTTTGGTGTTCGGGGGGCGGCTAACTATGGCTACACCTTC. Translating it yields CASSFGVRGAANYGYTF.

The V call is TRBV4-1, the J call TRBJ1-1; D is ambiguous. The V gene lost 4 bases and the J gene lost 0 bases, with 6 bases spanning the gap. The CDR3 extends over 13 amino acids. In germline, CDR1 is MGHRA, CDR2 YSYEKL. The CDR3 region is CASSRLLNTEAFF. The CDR3 DNA follows: TGCGCCAGCAGCCGACTATTGAACACTGAAGCTTTCTTT.

The V and J genes are TRBV10-1 and TRBJ1-1; D gene unclear. Germline CDR1 WNHNN, CDR2 SYGVQD (reference sequence). With 3 bases removed from V and 1 base from J, the gap between germline ends came to 9 bases. The CDR3 runs 14 residues. CDR3 sequence (DNA): TGCGCCAGCAGTGACCAACGGGGGAACACTGAAGCTTTCTTT. Residues: CASSDQRGNTEAFF.

V gene TRBV21-1 combines with J gene TRBJ2-5; the D call TRBD2 from the table was never checked on the DNA. TRBV21-1 is a pseudogene. The CDR3 loop spans 15 amino acids. The CDR3 region is CASSKGPGSEETQYF. CDR3 DNA sequence: TGTGCCAGCAGCAAAGGGCCCGGGTCTGAAGAGACCCAGTACTTC.

The CDR3 here is CASSANRAPVAFF. The DNA of the CDR3 is TGTGCCAGCAGCGCCAACAGGGCCCCTGTCGCTTTCTTT. This sequence joins TRBV11-2 and TRBJ1-1, with TRBD1 as a possible D gene (6 bases). Germline CDR1 reads SGHAT; CDR2 reads FQNNGV. The CDR3 consists of 13 residues. With 5 bases removed from V and 11 bases from J, the gap between germline ends came to 18 bases.

The chain employs TRBV28 and TRBJ1-5, with 7 bases that match TRBD1. Trimming at V came to 7 bases and at J to 5 bases, leaving 20 bases not matched to a gene. The CDR3 spans 18 residues. Germline loops: CDR1 MDHEN, CDR2 SYDVKM. The CDR3: CASTVSEGAPLGDQPQHF. The CDR3 DNA reads TGTGCCAGCACCGTGAGCGAGGGGGCTCCCTTAGGGGATCAGCCCCAGCATTTT. Full variable domain (missing parts from reference TRBV28 and TRBJ1-5): DVKVTQSSRYLVKRTGEKVFLECVQDMDHENMFWYRQDPGLGLRLIYFSYDVKMKEKGDIPEGYSVSREKKERFSLILESASTNQTSMYLCASTVSEGAPLGDQPQHFGDGTRLSIL.

This clone was seen a single time. This sequence joins TRBV10-1 and TRBJ2-7; TRBD2 is a possible D gene (5 bases). The V gene lost 2 bases and the J gene lost 2 bases, with 10 bases spanning the gap. Germline CDR1 is WNHNN and CDR2 is SYGVQD (reference sequence). CDR3 length equals 14 residues. Here the CDR3 DNA reads TGCGCCAGCAGTGAGCGGGGTCCTGCCTACGAGCAGTACTTC. This sequence encodes CASSERGPAYEQYF.